Below, one TCR beta chain is given with its context. Antigen specificity is unknown. The CDR3 is made up of 15 amino acids. V lost 6 bases and J 0 bases, leaving 12 bases between the germline ends. Looked up from germline, CDR1 is MNHEY and CDR2 is SMNVEV (reference sequence). The data are from a study of shared clonotypes between healthy human individuals. Whole-study results and caveats: Donors were few, which limited the genetic and exposure-history diversity represented. Shared clonotypes: roughly 5% naive CD4, under 4% naive CD8, about 2.4% memory CD4, over 0.3% memory CD8.

Naive CD8 isolation took CD45RO-negative cells positively selected for CCR7 and excluded terminally differentiated effector memory CD45RA+ cells. Profiling relied on immunoSEQ multiplex PCR, and the TCRdb table lists in-frame clones only, not all of them. This table has millions of clones, 85% to 95% appearing once. The clonotype originates from a man aged 18 to 35 in good health. Some clones in this sample may be carry-over from other donors' samples. This sequence joins TRBV27 and TRBJ1-5, with D possibly being TRBD1 (5 bases). The sample was naive CD8+ T cells from PBMCs. Written as DNA, the CDR3 is TGTGCCAGCAGGATCGGGACGAATAGCAATCAGCCCCAGCATTTT. It codes for CASRIGTNSNQPQHF.